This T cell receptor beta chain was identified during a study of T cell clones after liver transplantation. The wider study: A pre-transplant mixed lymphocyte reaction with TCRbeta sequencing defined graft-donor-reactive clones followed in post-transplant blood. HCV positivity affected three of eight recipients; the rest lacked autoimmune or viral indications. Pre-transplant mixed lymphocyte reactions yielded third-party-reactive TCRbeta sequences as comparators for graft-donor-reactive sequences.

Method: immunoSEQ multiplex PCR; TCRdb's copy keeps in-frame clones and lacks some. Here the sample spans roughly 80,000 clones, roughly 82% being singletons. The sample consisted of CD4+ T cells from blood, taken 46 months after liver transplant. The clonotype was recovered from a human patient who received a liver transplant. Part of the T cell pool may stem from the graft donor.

The CDR3 loop is CASSLHGQRDDTQYF. The CDR3 DNA sequence: TGTGCCAGCAGCCTGCATGGACAAAGGGATGATACGCAGTATTTT. The rearrangement uses TRBV4-2 and TRBJ2-3, with D possibly being TRBD1 (5 bases). Germline CDR1 LGHNA, CDR2 YNFKEQ. The CDR3 extends over 15 amino acids. Trimming cost V 4 bases and J 6 bases, with 17 bases left between them.